This TCR beta chain stems from a study of shared clonotypes between healthy human individuals. For this clone: At the DNA level, this CDR3 is encoded by other sequences in the same sample as well.

Profiled with immunoSEQ multiplex PCR; TCRdb holds only in-frame clones, not every one. The sample comprises roughly 1,100,000 clones, about 75% of which are singletons, and 1.4% rests with the top ten. This receptor was identified in a young man in good health. Material for sequencing was memory CD4+ T cells sorted from blood. As for subset: CD45RA-negative fraction.

This chain's CDR3 is CASSPRGETQYF. The CDR3 DNA follows: TGTGCCAGCAGCCCGAGGGGAGAGACCCAGTACTTC. V usage is TRBV7-8 and J usage is TRBJ2-5; D may match TRBD1 or TRBD2 (5 bases each). V lost 5 bases and J lost 4, with 8 bases in between. Germline V lookup: CDR1 SGHVS, CDR2 FQNEAQ. This CDR3 is built from 12 residues.